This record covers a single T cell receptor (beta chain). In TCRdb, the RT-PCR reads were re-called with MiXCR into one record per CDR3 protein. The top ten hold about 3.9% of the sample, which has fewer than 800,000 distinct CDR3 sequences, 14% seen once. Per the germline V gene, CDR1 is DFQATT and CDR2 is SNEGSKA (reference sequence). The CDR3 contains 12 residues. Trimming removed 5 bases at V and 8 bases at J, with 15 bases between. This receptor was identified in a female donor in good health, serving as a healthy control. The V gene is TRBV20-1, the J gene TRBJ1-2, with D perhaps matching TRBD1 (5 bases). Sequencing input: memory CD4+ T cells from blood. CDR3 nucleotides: TGCAGTGCTTCCACAGGCTCCTGGGGCTACACCTTC. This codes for CSASTGSWGYTF.